The rows below give T cell receptor beta chains drawn from one sample of a study of PD-L1 blockade in urothelial cancer. TCRdb keeps only in-frame clones here, not all; method: immunoSEQ multiplex PCR. This table holds roughly 40,000 clones, about 80% found once. Material: PBMCs, obtained around atezolizumab (anti-PD-L1) treatment. These TCRs come from a man between 65 and 79 years old with urothelial cancer. The CDR3 runs from the conserved cysteine through the conserved F or W. A D gene is named only where the DNA matches it firmly. Rows may omit the clone size; those that give it use once, few, many or a size class.

abundance,len,j_gene,d_gene,v_gene,CDR3nt,CDR3aa
NA,16,TRBJ1-1,NA,TRBV5-8,TGTGCCAGCAGCTTGATAGGAGTCCGCATGAACACTGAAGCTTTCTTT,CASSLIGVRMNTEAFF
NA,14,TRBJ2-5,TRBD1,TRBV5-8,TGTGCCAGCAAACGACAGGGGCAGTTAGAGACCCAGTACTTC,CASKRQGQLETQYF
NA,15,TRBJ2-7,NA,TRBV4-2,TGTGCCAGCAGCCAAGCAGGGGCGGGACTATACGAGCAGTACTTC,CASSQAGAGLYEQYF
NA,14,TRBJ1-1,NA,TRBV7-2,TGTGCCAGCATCAAAGACCAGGGAGGCACTGAAGCTTTCTTT,CASIKDQGGTEAFF
NA,16,TRBJ2-3,NA,TRBV6-5,TGTGCCAGCAGTTACTGGCTGGCGGGGAGATTAGGTACGCAGTATTTT,CASSYWLAGRLGTQYF
NA,15,TRBJ2-7,TRBD2,TRBV2,TGTGCCAGCATCGCCCCGGGCGGGAGCTTCAACGAGCAGTACTTC,CASIAPGGSFNEQYF
few,14,TRBJ2-7,NA,TRBV5-1,TGCGCCAGCAGCGGAGCCGGGACAAACTACGAGCAGTACTTC,CASSGAGTNYEQYF
NA,17,TRBJ2-2,TRBD1,TRBV4-2,TGTGCCAGCAGCCGGGATCCCGGGACAGTGAACACCGGGGAGCTGTTTTTT,CASSRDPGTVNTGELFF
NA,14,TRBJ2-7,TRBD1,TRBV5-6,TGTGCCAGCAGCCACGGACAGGGGGTCGGTGAGCAGTACTTC,CASSHGQGVGEQYF
NA,14,TRBJ2-7,NA,TRBV25-1,TGTGCCACCTCAAAGGAACAGGGTGCCTACGAGCAGTACTTC,CATSKEQGAYEQYF
NA,15,TRBJ2-7,NA,TRBV7-6,TGTGCCAGCAGCCTCAACGAGGGATCCGGCTACGAGCAGTACTTC,CASSLNEGSGYEQYF
NA,13,TRBJ2-2,NA,TRBV5-4,TGTGCCAGCAGCTTGTTCTACACCGGGGAGCTGTTTTTT,CASSLFYTGELFF
NA,17,TRBJ2-3,NA,TRBV10-1,TGCGCCAGCAGCCAGACTAGGACCTCGGGGCGGGCAGATACGCAGTATTTT,CASSQTRTSGRADTQYF
NA,14,TRBJ2-1,TRBD2,TRBV29-1,TGCAGCGTCCCAAGCGGCGGGGGGAAGTCCGAGCAGTTCTTC,CSVPSGGGKSEQFF
few,13,TRBJ1-1,NA,TRBV7-2,TGTGCCAGCAGCTCAGGGCGGAGCACTGAAGCTTTCTTT,CASSSGRSTEAFF
NA,15,TRBJ2-3,TRBD1,TRBV2,TGTGCCAGCAGCGCAGGGACAGGGGGTACAGATACGCAGTATTTT,CASSAGTGGTDTQYF
NA,14,TRBJ2-1,TRBD1,TRBV29-1,TGCAGCGCCTGGGGACAGGACAGTTACAATGAGCAGTTCTTC,CSAWGQDSYNEQFF
NA,13,TRBJ2-3,NA,TRBV7-2,TGTGCCAGCAGCTCCTCAGGGGCAGATACGCAGTATTTT,CASSSSGADTQYF
once,14,TRBJ2-1,NA,TRBV25-1,TGTGCCAGCAGGCCGCCGGGATGGTCCAATGAGCAGTTCTTC,CASRPPGWSNEQFF
NA,15,TRBJ2-5,TRBD2,TRBV30,TGTGCCTGGAGTGGTTCTCCGGGAGGTCGGGAGACCCAGTACTTC,CAWSGSPGGRETQYF
NA,14,TRBJ2-5,TRBD2,TRBV2,TGTGCCAGCAGTGAAGGGCGGGAGGTGGAGACCCAGTACTTC,CASSEGREVETQYF
NA,16,TRBJ2-1,TRBD2,TRBV7-3,TGTGCCAGCAGCCCACAAGCGGGAGGCTCGATCAATGAGCAGTTCTTC,CASSPQAGGSINEQFF
NA,17,TRBJ2-7,TRBD1,TRBV7-8,TGTGCCAGCAGCTTAGGGGGGGGACAGGGGGTAAATCACGAGCAGTACTTC,CASSLGGGQGVNHEQYF
NA,13,TRBJ2-5,NA,TRBV7-3,TGTGCCAGCAGCACCGACAGTCAAGAGACCCAGTACTTC,CASSTDSQETQYF
few,13,TRBJ1-2,TRBD1,TRBV6-6,TGTGCCAGCAGCCCACAGGGGAACTATGGCTACACCTTC,CASSPQGNYGYTF
NA,14,TRBJ2-7,NA,TRBV6-6,TGTGCCAGCATCGTTGACAGTACCTCCTACGAGCAGTACTTC,CASIVDSTSYEQYF
NA,14,TRBJ2-3,NA,TRBV2,TGTGCCAGCAGTAAAACTAGGAGTACAGATACGCAGTATTTT,CASSKTRSTDTQYF
NA,14,TRBJ2-7,NA,TRBV10-3,TGTGCCACCATAAAATCACAGATCTCCTACGAGCAGTACTTC,CATIKSQISYEQYF
NA,18,TRBJ2-6,TRBD1,TRBV29-1,TGCAGCGTTGTAGGGTTGGACAGGGGTCACTCTGGGGCCAACGTCCTGACTTTC,CSVVGLDRGHSGANVLTF
NA,16,TRBJ1-4,TRBD1,TRBV4-1,TGCGCCAGCAGCCAAGATCAGGGGGCGACTAATGAAAAACTGTTTTTT,CASSQDQGATNEKLFF
NA,14,TRBJ2-1,NA,TRBV14,TGTGCCAGCAGCCAAGGCGTCAACTACAATGAGCAGTTCTTC,CASSQGVNYNEQFF
NA,14,TRBJ2-2,NA,TRBV19,TGTGCCAGTAGTATAGACAGAAACACCGGGGAGCTGTTTTTT,CASSIDRNTGELFF
NA,16,TRBJ2-3,TRBD2,TRBV10-3,TGTGCCATCAATGAGATAGCGCGGGAGAACACAGATACGCAGTATTTT,CAINEIARENTDTQYF
NA,15,TRBJ2-1,TRBD1,TRBV7-9,TGTGCCAGCTCCCCGGGACAGGGGGAGTCGGTTGAGCAGTTCTTC,CASSPGQGESVEQFF
NA,17,TRBJ2-1,TRBD2,TRBV7-8,TGTGCCAGCAGCCCCCGCCTAGCGGGAGATCCCTACAATGAGCAGTTCTTC,CASSPRLAGDPYNEQFF
NA,17,TRBJ2-1,NA,TRBV9,TGTGCCAGCAGCGTAGGGGGTGACAGTATGCTCTACAATGAGCAGTTCTTC,CASSVGGDSMLYNEQFF
NA,16,TRBJ2-7,TRBD1,TRBV5-1,TGCGCCAGCAGCGACAGAGGGGACAGCGAAACCGCAGTGTGGTACTTC,CASSDRGDSETAVWYF
few,14,TRBJ1-4,NA,TRBV4-3,TGCGCCAGCAGCCAAGGAGGGTTTGGCGAAAAACTGTTTTTT,CASSQGGFGEKLFF
NA,13,TRBJ1-1,NA,TRBV14,TGTGCCAGCAGCCAAGCAGAGAACACTGAAGCTTTCTTT,CASSQAENTEAFF